This TCR beta chain is from a study of T cells after posttransplantation cyclophosphamide. Whole-study findings and limits: Recipient CMV seropositivity and CMV reactivation strongly tracked TRB clonality. Donor CD8+ memory clones often dominated recipient blood repertoires at later times.

A remark on this clone: Its antigen is as yet unknown.

Method: immunoSEQ multiplex PCR; TCRdb's copy keeps in-frame clones and lacks some. In the table there are about 47,000 clones, 85% to 95% of which are singletons. The sample taken for sequencing was PBMCs. This clonotype was obtained from a woman between 45 and 60 years old in good health and a related stem cell transplant donor.

This CDR3 is CASSPTSAVTGELFF. CDR3 nucleotides: TGTGCCAGCAGCCCGACTAGCGCCGTAACCGGGGAGCTGTTTTTT. This chain connects TRBV6-1 to TRBJ2-2; 8 bases map to TRBD2. Germline V gene lookup returns CDR1 MNHNS and CDR2 SASEGT. Losses at the gene ends were 6 bases for V and 5 bases for J; bases not matched to a gene: 8. There are 15 residues in the CDR3.